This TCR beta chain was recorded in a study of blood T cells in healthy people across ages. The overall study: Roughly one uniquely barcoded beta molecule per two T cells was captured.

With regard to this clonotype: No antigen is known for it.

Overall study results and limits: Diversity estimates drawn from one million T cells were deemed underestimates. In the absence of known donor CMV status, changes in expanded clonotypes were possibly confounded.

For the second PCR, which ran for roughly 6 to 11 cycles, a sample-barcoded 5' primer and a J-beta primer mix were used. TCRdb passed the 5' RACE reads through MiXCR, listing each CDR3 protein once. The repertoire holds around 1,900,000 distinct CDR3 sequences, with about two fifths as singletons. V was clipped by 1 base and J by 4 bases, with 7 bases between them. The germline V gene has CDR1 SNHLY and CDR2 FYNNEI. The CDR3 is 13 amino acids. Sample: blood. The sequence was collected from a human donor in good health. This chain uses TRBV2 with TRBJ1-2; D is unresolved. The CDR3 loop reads CASSEGSIYGYTF. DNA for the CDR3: TGTGCCAGCAGTGAAGGTTCTATCTATGGCTACACCTTC.